These 6 T cell receptor beta chains were all obtained from the same sample, sequenced in a study of CD8 T cells in Susac syndrome. The authors reverse transcribed 0.5 to 1 ug RNA with random hexamers. Using its own MiXCR run on the immunoSEQ multiplex PCR reads, TCRdb lists one record per CDR3 protein. The data show approximately 210,000 distinct CDR3 sequences, 95% seen once. What was sequenced was CD4+ T cells from PBMCs. Receptor source: a human donor with multiple sclerosis.

The V gene is TRBV14, the J gene TRBJ2-7; 9 bases are shared with TRBD2. The CDR3 spans 17 residues. The germline V gene encodes CDR1 SGHDN and CDR2 FVKESK. J was trimmed by 2 bases and V by 3 bases; bases with no gene match: 11. In DNA form, the CDR3 reads TGTGCCAGCAGCCAGGAGGTTCGTCCTAGCGGGACCTACGAGCAGTACTTC. Residues: CASSQEVRPSGTYEQYF.

The CDR3 DNA sequence: TGCAGTGCTAGAGACCTTCCCGGGGCCAACGTCCTGACTTTC. It translates to CSARDLPGANVLTF. This sequence joins TRBV20-1 and TRBJ2-6; D not certain. The germline V gene has CDR1 DFQATT and CDR2 SNEGSKA (reference sequence). The length of the CDR3 is 14 residues. The V end lost 0 bases, the J end lost 4 bases, and 7 bases lay between the germline ends.

This chain connects TRBV27 to TRBJ1-2; D is uncertain. The CDR3 runs 14 residues. CDR1 is MNHEY, CDR2 SMNVEV, per germline (reference sequence). The ends were cut back, 6 bases at V and 4 bases at J, with 15 bases in the middle. CDR3 loop: CASRPLVFGYGYTF. The CDR3 DNA sequence: TGTGCCAGCAGACCCTTGGTTTTCGGCTATGGCTACACCTTC.

In this sample, this clonotype turned up once. The chain combines TRBV7-3 with TRBJ2-7; 10 positions match TRBD1. This CDR3 comprises 15 residues. Looked up from germline, CDR1 is SGHTA and CDR2 is FQGTGA. Unmatched junction bases numbered 6, after V lost 5 bases and J lost 2 bases. This CDR3 reads CASSKTGGDAYEQYF. CDR3 in DNA: TGTGCCAGCAGCAAGACAGGGGGCGACGCCTACGAGCAGTACTTC.

This chain connects TRBV3-1 to TRBJ2-5, with unresolved D. The V gene's germline CDR1 is LGHDT and CDR2 YNNKEL (reference sequence). This CDR3 contains 13 residues. Trimming left V 3 bases short and J 0 bases short, with 5 bases between. The CDR3 sequence: CASSHNHQETQYF. The CDR3 region has the DNA TGTGCCAGCAGCCATAATCACCAAGAGACCCAGTACTTC.

The chain links TRBV7-3 to TRBJ2-1; D might be TRBD1 (5 bases). V was cut by 2 bases and J by 7 bases, with 15 bases left in between. The CDR3 is 15 amino acids. Germline assignment: CDR1 SGHTA and CDR2 FQGTGA. The CDR3 nucleotides read TGTGCCAGCAGCTTACGGCAGGGTGTTCGGAATGAGCAGTTCTTC. Protein sequence: CASSLRQGVRNEQFF. The full variable domain, completed using reference TRBV7-3 and TRBJ2-1, is GAGVSQTPSNKVTEKGKYVELRCDPISGHTALYWYRQSLGQGPEFLIYFQGTGAADDSGLPNDRFFAVRPEGSVSTLKIQRTERGDSAVYLCASSLRQGVRNEQFFGPGTRLTVL.